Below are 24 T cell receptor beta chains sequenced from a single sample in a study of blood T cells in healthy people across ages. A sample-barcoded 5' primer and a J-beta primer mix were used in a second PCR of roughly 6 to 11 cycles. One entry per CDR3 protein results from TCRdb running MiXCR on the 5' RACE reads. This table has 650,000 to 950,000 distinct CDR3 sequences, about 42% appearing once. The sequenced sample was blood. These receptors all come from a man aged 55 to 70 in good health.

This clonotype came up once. This chain's CDR3 is CASSLTSGLYNEQYF. The CDR3 coding sequence is TGCGCCAGCAGCTTAACTAGCGGGTTGTACAATGAGCAGTACTTC. The V and J genes are TRBV5-1 and TRBJ2-5, with TRBD2 matching over 9 bases. V dropped 2 bases and J dropped 11; count of bases not matched to a gene: 13. The germline CDR1 and CDR2 sequences are SGHRS and YFSETQ. CDR3 length: 15 amino acids.

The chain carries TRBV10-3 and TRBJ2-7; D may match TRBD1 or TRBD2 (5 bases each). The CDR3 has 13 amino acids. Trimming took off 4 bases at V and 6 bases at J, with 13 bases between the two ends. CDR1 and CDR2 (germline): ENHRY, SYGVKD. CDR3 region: CAISGQGDREQYF. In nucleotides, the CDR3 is TGTGCCATCAGTGGCCAGGGAGACCGCGAGCAGTACTTC.

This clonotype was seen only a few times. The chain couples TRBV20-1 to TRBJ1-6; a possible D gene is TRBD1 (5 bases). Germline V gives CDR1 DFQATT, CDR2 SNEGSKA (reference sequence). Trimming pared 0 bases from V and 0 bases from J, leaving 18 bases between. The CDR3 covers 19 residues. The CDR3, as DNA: TGCAGTGCTAGAGATCGTCGGTTGGGGCTCAACTCCTATAATTCACCCCTCCACTTT. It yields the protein CSARDRRLGLNSYNSPLHF.

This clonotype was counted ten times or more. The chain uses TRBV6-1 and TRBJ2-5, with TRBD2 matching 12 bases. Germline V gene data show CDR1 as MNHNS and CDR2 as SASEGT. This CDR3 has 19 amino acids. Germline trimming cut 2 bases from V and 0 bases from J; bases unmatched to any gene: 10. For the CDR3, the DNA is TGTGCCAGCAGTGAATCGCGGACTAGCGGGACAACTTACCAAGAGACCCAGTACTTC. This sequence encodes CASSESRTSGTTYQETQYF.

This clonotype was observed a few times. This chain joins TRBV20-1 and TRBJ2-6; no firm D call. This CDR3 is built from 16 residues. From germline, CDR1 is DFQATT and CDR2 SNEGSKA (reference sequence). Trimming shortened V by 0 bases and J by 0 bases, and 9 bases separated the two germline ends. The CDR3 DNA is TGCAGTGCTAGAGATCCCACCAGCTCTGGGGCCAACGTCCTGACTTTC. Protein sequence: CSARDPTSSGANVLTF.

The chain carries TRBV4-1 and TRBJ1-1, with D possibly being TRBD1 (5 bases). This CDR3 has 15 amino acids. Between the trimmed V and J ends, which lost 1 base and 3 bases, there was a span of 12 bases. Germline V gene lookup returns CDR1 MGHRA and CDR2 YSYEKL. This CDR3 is CASSQVSGSDTEAFF. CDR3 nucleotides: TGCGCCAGCAGCCAAGTGTCAGGGAGTGACACTGAAGCTTTCTTT.

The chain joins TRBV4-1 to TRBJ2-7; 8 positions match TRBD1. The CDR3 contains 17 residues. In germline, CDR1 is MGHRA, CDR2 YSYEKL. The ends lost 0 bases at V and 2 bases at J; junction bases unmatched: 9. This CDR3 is CASSQDQRRDRPYEQYF. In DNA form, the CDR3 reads TGCGCCAGCAGCCAAGATCAACGGAGGGACAGGCCCTACGAGCAGTACTTC.

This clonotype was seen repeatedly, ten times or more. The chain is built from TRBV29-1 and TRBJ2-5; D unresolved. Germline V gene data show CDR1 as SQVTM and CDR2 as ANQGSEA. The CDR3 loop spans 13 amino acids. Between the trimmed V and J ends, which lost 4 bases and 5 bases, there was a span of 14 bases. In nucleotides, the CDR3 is TGCAGCGTTGTAGGCAGTAGGGTGGAGACCCAGTACTTC. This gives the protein CSVVGSRVETQYF.

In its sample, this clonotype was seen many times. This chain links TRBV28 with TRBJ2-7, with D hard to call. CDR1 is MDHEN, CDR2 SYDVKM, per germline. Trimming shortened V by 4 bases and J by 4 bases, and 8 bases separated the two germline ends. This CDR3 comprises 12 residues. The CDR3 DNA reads TGTGCCAGCAGTTGGGTGGGTTACGAGCAGTACTTC. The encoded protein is CASSWVGYEQYF. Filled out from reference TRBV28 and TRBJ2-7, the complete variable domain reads DVKVTQSSRYLVKRTGEKVFLECVQDMDHENMFWYRQDPGLGLRLIYFSYDVKMKEKGDIPEGYSVSREKKERFSLILESASTNQTSMYLCASSWVGYEQYFGPGTRLTVT.

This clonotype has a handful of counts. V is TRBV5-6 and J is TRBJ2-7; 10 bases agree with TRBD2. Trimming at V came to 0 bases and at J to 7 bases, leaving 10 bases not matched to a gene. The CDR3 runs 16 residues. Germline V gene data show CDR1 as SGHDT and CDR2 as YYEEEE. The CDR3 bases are TGTGCCAGCAGCTTGGGGCCTAGCGGGGGTTACAATGAGCAGTACTTC. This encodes CASSLGPSGGYNEQYF.

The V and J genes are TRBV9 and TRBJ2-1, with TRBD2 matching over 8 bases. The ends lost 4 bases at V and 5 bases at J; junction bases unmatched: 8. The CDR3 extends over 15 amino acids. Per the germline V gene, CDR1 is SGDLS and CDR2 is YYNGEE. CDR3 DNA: TGTGCCAGCAGCAAAGGGACTAGTCGGGACAATGAGCAGTTCTTC. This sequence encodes CASSKGTSRDNEQFF.

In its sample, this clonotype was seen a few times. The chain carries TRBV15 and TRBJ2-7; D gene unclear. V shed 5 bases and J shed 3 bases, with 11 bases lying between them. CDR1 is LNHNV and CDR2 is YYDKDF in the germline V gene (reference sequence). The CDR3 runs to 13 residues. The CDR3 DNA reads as TGTGCCACCAGCTATGCGGCAAGCTACGAGCAGTACTTC. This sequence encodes CATSYAASYEQYF.

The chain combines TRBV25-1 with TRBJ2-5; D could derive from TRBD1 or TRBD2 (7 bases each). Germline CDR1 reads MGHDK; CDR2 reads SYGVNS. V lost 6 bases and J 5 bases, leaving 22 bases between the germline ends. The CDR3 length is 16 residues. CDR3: CASSPGGGVIIETQYF. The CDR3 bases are TGTGCCAGCAGCCCAGGGGGGGGCGTGATAATCGAGACCCAGTACTTC.

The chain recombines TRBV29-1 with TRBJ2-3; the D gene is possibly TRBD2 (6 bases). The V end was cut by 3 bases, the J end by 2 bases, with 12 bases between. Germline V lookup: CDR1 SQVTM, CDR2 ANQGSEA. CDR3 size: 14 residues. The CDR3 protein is CSVEGGTPTDTQYF. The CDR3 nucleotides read TGCAGCGTTGAGGGCGGGACCCCCACAGATACGCAGTATTTT.

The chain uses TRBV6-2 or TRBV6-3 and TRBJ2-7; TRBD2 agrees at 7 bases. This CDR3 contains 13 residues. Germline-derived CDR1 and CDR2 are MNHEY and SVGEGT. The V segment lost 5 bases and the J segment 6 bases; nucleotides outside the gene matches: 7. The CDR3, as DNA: TGTGCCAGCAGTCCCAAGACTAGCTTCGAGCAGTACTTC. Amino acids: CASSPKTSFEQYF.

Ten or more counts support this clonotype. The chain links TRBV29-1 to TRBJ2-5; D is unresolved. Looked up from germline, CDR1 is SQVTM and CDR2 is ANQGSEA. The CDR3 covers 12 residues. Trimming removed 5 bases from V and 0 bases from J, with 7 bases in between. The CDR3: CSVSDNQETQYF. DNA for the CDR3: TGCAGCGTTTCCGACAACCAAGAGACCCAGTACTTC.

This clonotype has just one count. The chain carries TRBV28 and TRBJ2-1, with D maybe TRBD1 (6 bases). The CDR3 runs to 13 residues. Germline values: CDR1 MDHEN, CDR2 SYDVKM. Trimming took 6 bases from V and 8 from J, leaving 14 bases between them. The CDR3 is CASRTPQGDEQFF. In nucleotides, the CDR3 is TGTGCCAGCAGGACACCACAGGGAGATGAGCAGTTCTTC.

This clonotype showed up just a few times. Here the CDR3 DNA reads TGTGCCAGCAGCGCAGCCGGGACAGGGGGCGGCTACACCTTC. This gives the protein CASSAAGTGGGYTF. The rearrangement joins TRBV7-2 to TRBJ1-2; TRBD1 aligns across 12 bases. Germline V CDR1 and CDR2: SGHTA, FQGNSA. V was pared by 5 bases and J by 8 bases, with 6 bases of the junction left unmatched. This CDR3 region has 14 residues.

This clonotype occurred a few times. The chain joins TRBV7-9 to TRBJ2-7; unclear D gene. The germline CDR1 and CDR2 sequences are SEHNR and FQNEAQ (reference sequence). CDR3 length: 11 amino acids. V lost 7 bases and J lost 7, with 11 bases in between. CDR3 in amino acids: CASTDSLEQYF. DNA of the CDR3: TGTGCCAGCACCGATTCTCTGGAGCAGTACTTC.

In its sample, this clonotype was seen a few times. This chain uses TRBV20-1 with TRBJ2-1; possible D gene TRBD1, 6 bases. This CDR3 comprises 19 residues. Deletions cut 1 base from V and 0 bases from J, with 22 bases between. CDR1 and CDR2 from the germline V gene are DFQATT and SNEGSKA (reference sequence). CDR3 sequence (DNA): TGCAGTGCTAGAGGGGGGCGCAGAAAAGCTATGAGCTCCTACAATGAGCAGTTCTTC. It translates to CSARGGRRKAMSSYNEQFF.

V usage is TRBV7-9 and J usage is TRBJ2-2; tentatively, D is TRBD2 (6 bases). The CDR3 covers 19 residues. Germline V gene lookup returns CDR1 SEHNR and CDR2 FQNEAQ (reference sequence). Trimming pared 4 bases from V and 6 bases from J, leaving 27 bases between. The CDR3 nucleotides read TGTGCCAGCAGCTCGACAGTTTACTGGGCGGGGCGACCCCCCGGGGAGCTGTTTTTT. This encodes CASSSTVYWAGRPPGELFF.

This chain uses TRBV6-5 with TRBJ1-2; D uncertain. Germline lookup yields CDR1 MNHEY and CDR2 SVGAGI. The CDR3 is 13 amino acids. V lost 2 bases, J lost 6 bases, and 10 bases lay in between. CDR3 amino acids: CASSYQAQNGYTF. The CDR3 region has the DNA TGTGCCAGCAGTTACCAGGCGCAGAATGGCTACACCTTC.

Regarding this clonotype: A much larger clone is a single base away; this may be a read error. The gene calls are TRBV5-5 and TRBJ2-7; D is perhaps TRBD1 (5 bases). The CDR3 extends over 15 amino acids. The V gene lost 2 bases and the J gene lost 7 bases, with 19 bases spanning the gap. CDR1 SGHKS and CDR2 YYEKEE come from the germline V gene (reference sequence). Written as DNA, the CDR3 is TGTGCCAGCAGCTTACAGGCCACCGGCTCCAATGAGCAGTACTTC. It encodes CASSLQATGSNEQYF.

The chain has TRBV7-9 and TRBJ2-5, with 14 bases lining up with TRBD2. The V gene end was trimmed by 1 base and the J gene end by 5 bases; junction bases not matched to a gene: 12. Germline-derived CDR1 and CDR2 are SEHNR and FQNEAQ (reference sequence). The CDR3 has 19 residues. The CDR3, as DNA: TGTGCCAGCAGCTTAGATCCCCGACTAGCGGGGGGGACCTGGGAGACCCAGTACTTC. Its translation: CASSLDPRLAGGTWETQYF.